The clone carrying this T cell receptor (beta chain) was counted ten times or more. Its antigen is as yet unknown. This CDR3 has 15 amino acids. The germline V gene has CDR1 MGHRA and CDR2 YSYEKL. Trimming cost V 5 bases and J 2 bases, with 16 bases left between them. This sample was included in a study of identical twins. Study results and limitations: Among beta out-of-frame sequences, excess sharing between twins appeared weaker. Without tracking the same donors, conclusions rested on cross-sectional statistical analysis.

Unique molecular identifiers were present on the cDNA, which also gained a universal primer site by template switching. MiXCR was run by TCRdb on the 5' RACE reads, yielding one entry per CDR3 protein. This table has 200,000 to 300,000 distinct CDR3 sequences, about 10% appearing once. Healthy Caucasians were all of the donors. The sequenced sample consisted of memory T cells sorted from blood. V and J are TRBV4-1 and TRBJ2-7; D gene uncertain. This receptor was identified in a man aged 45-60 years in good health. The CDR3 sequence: CASSAFTGPTYEQYF. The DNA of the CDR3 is TGCGCCAGCAGCGCCTTCACCGGGCCAACCTACGAGCAGTACTTC.